The clone carrying this T cell receptor beta chain showed up just once. Under the authors' procedure: Using reference gene primer amplification, nucleated cell counts were estimated. Generated by immunoSEQ multiplex PCR, the TCRdb table keeps only in-frame clones and is missing some. V, J and clone size derive from that table, while D and trimming were established from the DNA sequence. The table includes about 170,000 clones, about 87% detected once. V trimming: 0 bases; J trimming: 5 bases; junction bases outside the gene matches: 8. The CDR3 has 16 amino acids. Germline CDR1 MNHEY, CDR2 SMNVEV (reference sequence). The sample comes from a study of blood T cell repertoires in COVID-19. Across the study: Sample material is recorded as cDNA or gDNA derived from T cells, B-cell-depleted T cells, or PBMCs.

This sequence originates from a man aged 18 to 30 with active or convalescent COVID-19. The chain joins TRBV27 to TRBJ2-7; TRBD2 agrees at 9 bases. Sample: peripheral blood. The CDR3 spells CASSLSGGLAIHEQYF. As DNA, the CDR3 is TGTGCCAGCAGTTTATCGGGGGGACTAGCCATTCACGAGCAGTACTTC.